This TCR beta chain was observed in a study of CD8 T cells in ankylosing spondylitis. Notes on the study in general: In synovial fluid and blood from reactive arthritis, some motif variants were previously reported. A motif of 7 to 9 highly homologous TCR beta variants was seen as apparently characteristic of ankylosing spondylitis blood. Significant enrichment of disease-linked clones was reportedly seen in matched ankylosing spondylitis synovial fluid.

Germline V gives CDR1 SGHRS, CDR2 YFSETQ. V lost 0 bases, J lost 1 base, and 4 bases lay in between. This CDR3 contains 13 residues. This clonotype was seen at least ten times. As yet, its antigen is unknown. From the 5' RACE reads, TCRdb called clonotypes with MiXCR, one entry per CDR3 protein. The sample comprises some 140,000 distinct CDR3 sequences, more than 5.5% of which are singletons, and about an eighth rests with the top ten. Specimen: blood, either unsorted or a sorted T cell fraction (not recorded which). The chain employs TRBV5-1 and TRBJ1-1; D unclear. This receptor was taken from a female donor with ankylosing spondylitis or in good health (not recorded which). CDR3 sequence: CASSLARNTEAFF. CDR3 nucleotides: TGCGCCAGCAGCTTGGCCCGGAACACTGAAGCTTTCTTT.